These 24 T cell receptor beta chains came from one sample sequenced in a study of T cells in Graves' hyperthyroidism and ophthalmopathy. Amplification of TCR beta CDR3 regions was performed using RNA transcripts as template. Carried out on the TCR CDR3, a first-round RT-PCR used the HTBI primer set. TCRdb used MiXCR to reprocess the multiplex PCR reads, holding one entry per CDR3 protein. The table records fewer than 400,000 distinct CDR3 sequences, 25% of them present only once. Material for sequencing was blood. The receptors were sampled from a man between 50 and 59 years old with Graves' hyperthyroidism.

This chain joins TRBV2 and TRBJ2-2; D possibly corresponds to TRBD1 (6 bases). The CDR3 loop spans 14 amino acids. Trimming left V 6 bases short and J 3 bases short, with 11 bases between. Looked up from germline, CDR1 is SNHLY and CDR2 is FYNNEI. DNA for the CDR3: TGTGCCAGCAGGAGGGGGAGTGACACCGGGGAGCTGTTTTTT. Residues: CASRRGSDTGELFF. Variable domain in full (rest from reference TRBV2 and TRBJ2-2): EPEVTQTPSHQVTQMGQEVILRCVPISNHLYFYWYRQILGQKVEFLVSFYNNEISEKSEIFDDQFSVERPDGSNFTLKIRSTKLEDSAMYFCASRRGSDTGELFFGEGSRLTVL.

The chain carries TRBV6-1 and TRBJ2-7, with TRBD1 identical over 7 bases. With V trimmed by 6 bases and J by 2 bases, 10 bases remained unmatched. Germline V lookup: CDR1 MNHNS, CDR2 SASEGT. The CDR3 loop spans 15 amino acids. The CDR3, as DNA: TGTGCCAGCAGCACAGGGGCTACCCCCACCTACGAGCAGTACTTC. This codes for CASSTGATPTYEQYF.

The CDR3, as DNA: TGTGCCAGCAGTACTAGACAGGGGTCAACCTACGAGCAGTACTTC. Amino acid sequence: CASSTRQGSTYEQYF. This rearrangement joins TRBV28 to TRBJ2-7; 8 nucleotides line up with TRBD1. CDR3 size: 15 residues. The germline V gene has CDR1 MDHEN and CDR2 SYDVKM. J lost 2 bases, V lost 5 bases, and 8 bases had no gene match. Full variable domain (outside the CDR3, taken from reference TRBV28 and TRBJ2-7): DVKVTQSSRYLVKRTGEKVFLECVQDMDHENMFWYRQDPGLGLRLIYFSYDVKMKEKGDIPEGYSVSREKKERFSLILESASTNQTSMYLCASSTRQGSTYEQYFGPGTRLTVT.

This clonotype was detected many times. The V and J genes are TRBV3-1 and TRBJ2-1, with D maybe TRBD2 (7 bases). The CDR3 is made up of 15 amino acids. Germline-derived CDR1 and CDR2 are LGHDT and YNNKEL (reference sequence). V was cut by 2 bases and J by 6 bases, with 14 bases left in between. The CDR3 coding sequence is TGTGCCAGCAGCCAAAACGCGGGGGCGATCAATGAGCAGTTCTTC. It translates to CASSQNAGAINEQFF.

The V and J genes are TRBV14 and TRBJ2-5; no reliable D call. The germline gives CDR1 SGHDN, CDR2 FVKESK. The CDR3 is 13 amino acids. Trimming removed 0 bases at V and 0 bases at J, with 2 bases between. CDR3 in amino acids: CASSQENQETQYF. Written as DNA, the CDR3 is TGTGCCAGCAGCCAAGAGAACCAAGAGACCCAGTACTTC.

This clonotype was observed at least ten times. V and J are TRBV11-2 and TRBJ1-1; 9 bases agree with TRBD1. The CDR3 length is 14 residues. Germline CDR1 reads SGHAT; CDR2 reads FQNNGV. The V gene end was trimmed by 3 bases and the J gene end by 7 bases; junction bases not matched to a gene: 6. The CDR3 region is CASSLGQGGSEAFF. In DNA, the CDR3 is TGTGCCAGCAGCTTGGGACAGGGAGGTAGTGAAGCTTTCTTT.

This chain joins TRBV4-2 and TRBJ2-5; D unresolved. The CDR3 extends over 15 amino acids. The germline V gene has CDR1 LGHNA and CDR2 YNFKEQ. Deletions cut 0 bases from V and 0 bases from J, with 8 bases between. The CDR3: CASSQDTRNQETQYF. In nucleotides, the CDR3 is TGTGCCAGCAGCCAAGATACACGAAACCAAGAGACCCAGTACTTC.

CDR3 amino acids: CSALEGGGSTEAFF. In DNA form, the CDR3 reads TGCAGTGCTCTGGAGGGAGGGGGTTCTACTGAAGCTTTCTTT. This chain uses TRBV20-1 with TRBJ1-1; the D gene is possibly TRBD1 (6 bases). CDR3 length equals 14 residues. The V end was cut by 5 bases, the J end by 5 bases, with 18 bases between. Germline V gene sequence: CDR1 DFQATT, CDR2 SNEGSKA (reference sequence).

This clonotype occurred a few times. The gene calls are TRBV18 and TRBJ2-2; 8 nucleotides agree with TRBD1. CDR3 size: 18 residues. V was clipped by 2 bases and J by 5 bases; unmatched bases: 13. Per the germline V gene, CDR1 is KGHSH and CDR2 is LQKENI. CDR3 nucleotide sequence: TGTGCCAGCTCACCAAAGGCAGGGGGCGCCTTGCTGACCGGGGAGCTGTTTTTT. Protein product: CASSPKAGGALLTGELFF.

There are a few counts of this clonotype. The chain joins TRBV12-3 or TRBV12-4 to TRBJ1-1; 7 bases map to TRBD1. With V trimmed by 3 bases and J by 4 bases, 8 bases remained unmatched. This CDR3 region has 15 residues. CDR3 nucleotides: TGTGCCAGCAGTTTGGGAGGGGGCGTTTTCACTGAAGCTTTCTTT. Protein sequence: CASSLGGGVFTEAFF.

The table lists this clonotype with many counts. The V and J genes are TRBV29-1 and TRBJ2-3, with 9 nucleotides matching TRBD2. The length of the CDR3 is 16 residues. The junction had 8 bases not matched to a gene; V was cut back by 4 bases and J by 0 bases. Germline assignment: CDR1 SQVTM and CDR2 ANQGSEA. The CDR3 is CSVVGVTSGSTDTQYF. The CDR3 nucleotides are TGCAGCGTTGTGGGGGTGACTAGCGGTAGCACAGATACGCAGTATTTT.

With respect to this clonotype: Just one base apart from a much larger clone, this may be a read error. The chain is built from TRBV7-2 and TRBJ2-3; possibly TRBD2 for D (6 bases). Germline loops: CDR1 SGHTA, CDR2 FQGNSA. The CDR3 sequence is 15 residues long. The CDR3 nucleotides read TGTGCCAGCAGCGTCACTAGCAGCAGCACAGGTACGCAGTATTTT. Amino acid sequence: CASSVTSSSTGTQYF.

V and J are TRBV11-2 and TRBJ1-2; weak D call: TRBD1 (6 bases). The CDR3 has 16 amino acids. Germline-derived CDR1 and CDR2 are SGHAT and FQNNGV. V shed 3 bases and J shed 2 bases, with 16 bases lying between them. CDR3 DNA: TGTGCCAGCAGCTTTGGTGGGGGGGCATCGAACTATGGCTACACCTTC. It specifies CASSFGGGASNYGYTF. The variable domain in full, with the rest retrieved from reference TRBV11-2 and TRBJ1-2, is EAGVAQSPRYKIIEKRQSVAFWCNPISGHATLYWYQQILGQGPKLLIQFQNNGVVDDSQLPKDRFSAERLKGVDSTLKIQPAKLEDSAVYLCASSFGGGASNYGYTFGSGTRLTVV.

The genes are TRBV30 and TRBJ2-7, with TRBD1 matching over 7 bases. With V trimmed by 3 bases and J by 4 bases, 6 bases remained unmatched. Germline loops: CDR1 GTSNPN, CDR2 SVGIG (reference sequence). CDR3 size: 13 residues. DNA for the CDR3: TGTGCCTGGAGGGCCCCGGGACAGTACGAGCAGTACTTC. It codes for CAWRAPGQYEQYF.

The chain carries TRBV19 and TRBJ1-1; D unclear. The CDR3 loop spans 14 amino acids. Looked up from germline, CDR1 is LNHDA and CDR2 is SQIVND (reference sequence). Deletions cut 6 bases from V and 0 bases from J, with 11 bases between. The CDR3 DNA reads TGTGCCAGTAGAGTGGGTCGGGTGAACACTGAAGCTTTCTTT. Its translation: CASRVGRVNTEAFF.

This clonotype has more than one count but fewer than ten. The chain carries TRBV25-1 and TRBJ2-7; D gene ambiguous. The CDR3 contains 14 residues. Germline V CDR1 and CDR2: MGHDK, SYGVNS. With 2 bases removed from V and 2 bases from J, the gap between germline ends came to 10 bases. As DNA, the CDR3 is TGTGCCAGCAGTGAAGCTAACAGCCCCTACGAGCAGTACTTC. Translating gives CASSEANSPYEQYF.

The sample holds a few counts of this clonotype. The CDR3, as DNA: TGCAGTGCTAACGGGGTTAGCACAGATACGCAGTATTTT. Encoded protein: CSANGVSTDTQYF. The chain links TRBV20-1 to TRBJ2-3; a possible D gene is TRBD2 (5 bases). The CDR3 runs to 13 residues. The germline gives CDR1 DFQATT, CDR2 SNEGSKA (reference sequence). V was cut by 4 bases and J by 0 bases, with 8 bases left in between.

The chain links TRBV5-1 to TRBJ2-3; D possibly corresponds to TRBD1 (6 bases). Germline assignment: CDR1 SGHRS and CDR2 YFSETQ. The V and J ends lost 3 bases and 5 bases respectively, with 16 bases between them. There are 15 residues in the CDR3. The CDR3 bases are TGCGCCAGCAGCTATGAGGGGGTAGAAAGAGATACGCAGTATTTT. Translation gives CASSYEGVERDTQYF.

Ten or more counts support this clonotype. CDR3 sequence (DNA): TGTGCCAGCAGGAAGGGACAGGGCTACTACGAGCAGTACTTC. It yields the protein CASRKGQGYYEQYF. The gene calls are TRBV11-3 and TRBJ2-7; 9 nucleotides line up with TRBD1. J was trimmed by 3 bases and V by 6 bases; bases with no gene match: 6. Germline V gene lookup returns CDR1 SGHNT and CDR2 YENEEA. The CDR3 runs 14 residues.

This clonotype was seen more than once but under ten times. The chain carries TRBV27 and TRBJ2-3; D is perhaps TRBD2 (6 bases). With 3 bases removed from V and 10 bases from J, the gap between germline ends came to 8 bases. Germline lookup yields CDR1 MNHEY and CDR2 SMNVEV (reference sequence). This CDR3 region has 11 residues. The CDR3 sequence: CASSLEGSQYF. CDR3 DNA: TGTGCCAGCAGTTTGGAGGGTTCGCAGTATTTT.

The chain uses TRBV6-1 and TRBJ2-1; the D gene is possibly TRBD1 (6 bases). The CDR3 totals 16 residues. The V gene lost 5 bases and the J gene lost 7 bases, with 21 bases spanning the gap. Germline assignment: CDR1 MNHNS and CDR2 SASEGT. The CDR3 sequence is CASSPPGSRRGNEQFF. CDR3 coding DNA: TGTGCCAGCAGTCCCCCGGGAAGTAGAAGGGGGAATGAGCAGTTCTTC.

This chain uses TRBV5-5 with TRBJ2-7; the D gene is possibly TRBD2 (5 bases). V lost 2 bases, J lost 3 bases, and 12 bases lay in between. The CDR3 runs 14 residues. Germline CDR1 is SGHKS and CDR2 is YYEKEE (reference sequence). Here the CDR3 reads CASSFRGGGYEQYF. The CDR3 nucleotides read TGTGCCAGCAGCTTTAGAGGTGGAGGCTACGAGCAGTACTTC.

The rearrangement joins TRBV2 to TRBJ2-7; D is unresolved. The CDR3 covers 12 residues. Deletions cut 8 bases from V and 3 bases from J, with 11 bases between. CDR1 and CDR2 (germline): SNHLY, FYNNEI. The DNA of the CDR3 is TGTGCCAGCCACCAGCTGAACTACGAGCAGTACTTC. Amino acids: CASHQLNYEQYF.

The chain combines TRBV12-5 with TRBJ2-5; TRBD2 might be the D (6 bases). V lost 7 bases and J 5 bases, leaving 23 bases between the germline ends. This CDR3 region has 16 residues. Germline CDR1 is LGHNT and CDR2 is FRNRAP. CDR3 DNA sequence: TGTGCTAGTGCCCCGGATGGAGCGGGCCTTCTGGAGACCCAGTACTTC. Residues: CASAPDGAGLLETQYF.